This TCR beta chain was sequenced in a study of beta chain features in type 1 diabetes. At the level of the study: Analysis included more than 90 million sorted cells drawn from all samples. Whole-study results and caveats: Cells that show high TCR expression could be over-represented by cDNA sequencing. Compared to healthy donors, patients appeared to have naive, central memory and Treg TCRB repertoires that were more alike. Among all four CD4+ subsets, Type 1 diabetes patients had TCRB CDR3s that were moderately but significantly shorter.

What was sequenced were expressed TCRB transcripts, since all of the isolated RNA had been reverse transcribed. TCRdb's copy holds only in-frame clones and misses some; the assay was immunoSEQ multiplex PCR. Here the sample spans 400,000 or so clones, roughly 12% being singletons. Sorting that relied on CD45RO/CCR7/CD25/CD127/CD95/CD27 yielded CD4+ naive, central memory, regulatory and stem cell-like memory cells. On this clone: The antigen remains undetermined.

Germline lookup yields CDR1 SGHVS and CDR2 FNYEAQ. The V segment lost 4 bases and the J segment 4 bases; nucleotides outside the gene matches: 6. The length of the CDR3 is 15 residues. The chain uses TRBV7-6 and TRBJ2-7, with 11 positions matching TRBD1. The sequenced sample consisted of naive CD4+ T cells from blood. This TCR was sampled from a woman aged 18-30 years with type 1 diabetes. This CDR3 is CASSSRGQGAYEQYF. CDR3 coding DNA: TGTGCCAGCAGCTCGCGCGGACAGGGGGCTTACGAGCAGTACTTC.